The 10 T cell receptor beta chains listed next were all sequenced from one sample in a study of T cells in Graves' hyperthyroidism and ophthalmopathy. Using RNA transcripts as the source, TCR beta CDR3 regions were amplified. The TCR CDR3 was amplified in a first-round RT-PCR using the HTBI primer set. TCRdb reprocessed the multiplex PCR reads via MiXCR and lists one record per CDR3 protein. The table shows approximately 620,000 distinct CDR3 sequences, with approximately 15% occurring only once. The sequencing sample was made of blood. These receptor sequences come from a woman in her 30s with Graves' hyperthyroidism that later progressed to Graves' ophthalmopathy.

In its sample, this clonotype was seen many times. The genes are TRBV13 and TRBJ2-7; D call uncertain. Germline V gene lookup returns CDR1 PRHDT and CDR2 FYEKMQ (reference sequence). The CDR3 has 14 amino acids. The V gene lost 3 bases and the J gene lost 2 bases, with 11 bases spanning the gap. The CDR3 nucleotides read TGTGCCAGCAGCTTCCGTCTCAGCACCTACGAGCAGTACTTC. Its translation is CASSFRLSTYEQYF.

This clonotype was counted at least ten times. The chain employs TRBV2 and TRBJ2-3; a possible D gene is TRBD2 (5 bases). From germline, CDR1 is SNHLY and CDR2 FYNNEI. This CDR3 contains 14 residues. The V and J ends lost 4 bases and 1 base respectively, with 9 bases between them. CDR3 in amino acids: CASSASGGTDTQYF. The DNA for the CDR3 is TGTGCCAGCAGTGCGAGCGGTGGCACAGATACGCAGTATTTT.

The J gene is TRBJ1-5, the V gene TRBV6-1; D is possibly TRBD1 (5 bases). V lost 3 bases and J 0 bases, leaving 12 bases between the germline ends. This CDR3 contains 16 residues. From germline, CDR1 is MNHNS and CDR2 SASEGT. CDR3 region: CASSDGTGASNQPQHF. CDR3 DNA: TGTGCCAGCAGTGACGGGACGGGTGCTAGCAATCAGCCCCAGCATTTT.

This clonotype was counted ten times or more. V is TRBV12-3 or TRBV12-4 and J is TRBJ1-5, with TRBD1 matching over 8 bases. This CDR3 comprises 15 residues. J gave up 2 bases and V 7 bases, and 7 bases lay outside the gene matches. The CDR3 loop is CASTLSGGGNQPQHF. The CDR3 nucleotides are TGTGCCAGCACCCTGTCAGGGGGCGGCAATCAGCCCCAGCATTTT.

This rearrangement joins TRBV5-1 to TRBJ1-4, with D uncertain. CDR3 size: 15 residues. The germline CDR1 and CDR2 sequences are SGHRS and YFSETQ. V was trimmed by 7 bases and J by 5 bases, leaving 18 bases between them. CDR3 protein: CASARTTPENEKLFF. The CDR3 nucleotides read TGCGCCAGCGCTCGGACTACGCCGGAAAATGAAAAACTGTTTTTT.

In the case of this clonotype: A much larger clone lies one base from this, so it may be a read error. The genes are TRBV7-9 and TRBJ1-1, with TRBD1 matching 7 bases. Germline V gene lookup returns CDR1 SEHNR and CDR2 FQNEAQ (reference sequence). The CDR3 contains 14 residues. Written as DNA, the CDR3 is TGTGCCAGCAGCTTAATACAGGGGAACAATGAAGCTTTCTTT. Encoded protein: CASSLIQGNNEAFF.

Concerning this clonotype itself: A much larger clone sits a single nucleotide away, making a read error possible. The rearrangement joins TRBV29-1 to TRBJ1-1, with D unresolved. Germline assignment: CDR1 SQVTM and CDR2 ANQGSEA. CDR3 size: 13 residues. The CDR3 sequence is CSVVGRLNTGAFF. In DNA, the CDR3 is TGCAGCGTTGTCGGGAGATTGAACACTGGAGCTTTCTTT.

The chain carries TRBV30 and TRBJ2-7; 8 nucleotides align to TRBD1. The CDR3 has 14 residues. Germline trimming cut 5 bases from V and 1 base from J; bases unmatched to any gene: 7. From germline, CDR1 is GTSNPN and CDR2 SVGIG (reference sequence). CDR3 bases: TGTGCCTGGGTATCCGGGACAGGATCCTACGAGCAGTACTTC. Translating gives CAWVSGTGSYEQYF.

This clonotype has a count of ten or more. In DNA form, the CDR3 reads TGCAGTGCGCCCCCGGGACTAGGTAGTGAGACCCAGTACTTC. As protein: CSAPPGLGSETQYF. This chain links TRBV20-1 with TRBJ2-5; 8 positions agree with TRBD2. Losses at the gene ends were 6 bases for V and 5 bases for J; bases not matched to a gene: 11. This CDR3 is 14 amino acids long. Germline lookup yields CDR1 DFQATT and CDR2 SNEGSKA (reference sequence).

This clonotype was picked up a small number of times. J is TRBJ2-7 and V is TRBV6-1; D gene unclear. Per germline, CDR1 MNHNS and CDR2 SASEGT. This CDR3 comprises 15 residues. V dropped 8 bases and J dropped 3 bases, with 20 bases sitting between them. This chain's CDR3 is CASGPGGDPIYEQYF. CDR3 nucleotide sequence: TGTGCCAGCGGTCCGGGCGGCGACCCTATCTACGAGCAGTACTTC.